Shown below are 31 T cell receptor beta chains from a single sample sequenced in a study of T cells after yellow fever vaccination. TCRdb fed the 5' RACE reads into MiXCR, producing one record per CDR3 protein. The repertoire holds under 600,000 distinct CDR3 sequences, with 21% as singletons. Material: PBMCs, obtained roughly 20 days after the first yellow fever vaccination. The receptors were sampled from a man in his late teens or twenties who received the YFV17D yellow fever vaccine.

The chain has TRBV12-3 or TRBV12-4 and TRBJ1-1, with D possibly matching TRBD1 (6 bases). Trimming cost V 3 bases and J 4 bases, with 15 bases left between them. This CDR3 is built from 15 residues. CDR3 DNA sequence: TGTGCCAGCAGTTTCTGGACAGCCGGAACCACTGAAGCTTTCTTT. Translated: CASSFWTAGTTEAFF.

This clonotype was seen only a few times. This chain uses TRBV7-9 with TRBJ2-3, with 8 bases matching TRBD1. This CDR3 spans 16 amino acids. The ends lost 5 bases at V and 0 bases at J; junction bases unmatched: 7. In germline, CDR1 is SEHNR, CDR2 FQNEAQ (reference sequence). Written as DNA, the CDR3 is TGTGCCAGCAGCATGGGACAGGTCCTTAGCACAGATACGCAGTATTTT. Translation gives CASSMGQVLSTDTQYF.

The sample holds a few counts of this clonotype. The chain carries TRBV4-1 and TRBJ1-4, with a weak D call TRBD1 (5 bases). Trimming stripped 0 bases from V and 3 bases from J, with 11 bases between. The CDR3 sequence is 16 residues long. The germline V gene has CDR1 MGHRA and CDR2 YSYEKL. The CDR3: CASSQDRGFANEKLFF. CDR3 in DNA: TGCGCCAGCAGCCAAGATAGGGGTTTTGCTAATGAAAAACTGTTTTTT.

The chain uses TRBV7-9 and TRBJ2-7; 9 positions match TRBD1. The CDR3 covers 14 residues. The V segment lost 5 bases and the J segment 8 bases; nucleotides outside the gene matches: 10. CDR1 is SEHNR, CDR2 FQNEAQ, per germline (reference sequence). CDR3 loop: CASSGLGQGPKQYV. The DNA for the CDR3 is TGTGCCAGCAGCGGTTTGGGACAGGGCCCAAAGCAGTACGTC.

The V call is TRBV7-9, the J call TRBJ2-2; D may match TRBD1 or TRBD2 (5 bases each). The V end was cut by 5 bases, the J end by 4 bases, with 17 bases between. The CDR3 runs 16 residues. Per the germline V gene, CDR1 is SEHNR and CDR2 is FQNEAQ (reference sequence). CDR3 sequence: CASSPLGPAVTGELFF. In nucleotides, the CDR3 is TGTGCCAGCAGCCCTTTGGGACCGGCGGTCACCGGGGAGCTGTTTTTT.

This clonotype was seen a few times. This chain's CDR3 is CSARISGGAWDEQFF. CDR3 nucleotides: TGCAGTGCTAGAATTAGCGGGGGGGCTTGGGATGAGCAGTTCTTC. The chain recombines TRBV20-1 with TRBJ2-1; 11 nucleotides match TRBD2. Germline V gene data show CDR1 as DFQATT and CDR2 as SNEGSKA (reference sequence). The CDR3 length is 15 residues. The trim removed 2 bases at V and 8 bases at J, leaving 8 bases unmatched.

This clonotype appeared a few times. This chain uses TRBV29-1 with TRBJ1-1; 9 bases line up with TRBD1. The CDR3 covers 14 residues. Trimming removed 7 bases from V and 1 base from J; junction bases left unmatched: 7. Germline CDR1 reads SQVTM; CDR2 reads ANQGSEA. The DNA for the CDR3 is TGCAGCGCACCCCCGGGACAGGGGAACACTGAAGCTTTCTTT. It specifies CSAPPGQGNTEAFF.

This clonotype was seen a handful of times. V gene TRBV7-2 combines with J gene TRBJ2-1; 10 bases agree with TRBD2. Germline-derived CDR1 and CDR2 are SGHTA and FQGNSA. The CDR3 has 16 residues. Trimming took 7 bases from V and 4 from J; bases not matched to a gene: 10. CDR3 amino acids: CASTGFLAGVYNEQFF. The DNA of the CDR3 is TGTGCCAGCACAGGCTTTCTAGCGGGGGTATACAATGAGCAGTTCTTC.

The DNA of the CDR3 is TGCAGCGTCGGGCGGGACTACGAGCAGTACTTC. Protein product: CSVGRDYEQYF. V usage is TRBV29-1 and J usage is TRBJ2-7; D might be TRBD2 (6 bases). The ends were cut back, 6 bases at V and 3 bases at J, with 9 bases in the middle. The CDR3 is 11 residues long. Germline V gives CDR1 SQVTM, CDR2 ANQGSEA.

V gene TRBV4-2 combines with J gene TRBJ2-1, with 8 bases that match TRBD1. CDR3 size: 16 residues. Trimming at V came to 5 bases and at J to 8 bases, leaving 14 bases not matched to a gene. Germline V gene sequence: CDR1 LGHNA, CDR2 YNFKEQ. The CDR3 region has the DNA TGTGCCAGCAGCGGCGACCCGACGGACAGGGACGATGAGCAGTTCTTC. Translating gives CASSGDPTDRDDEQFF.

This clonotype turned up a few times. This rearrangement joins TRBV5-5 to TRBJ1-1; no reliable D call. Trimming took 1 base from V and 5 from J, leaving 9 bases between them. The V gene's germline CDR1 is SGHKS and CDR2 YYEKEE (reference sequence). The CDR3 extends over 13 amino acids. This CDR3 is CASSLWVETEAFF. For the CDR3, the DNA is TGTGCCAGCAGCTTGTGGGTGGAAACTGAAGCTTTCTTT.

The sample holds one count of this clonotype. The chain links TRBV20-1 to TRBJ2-7; D ambiguous. Germline V gives CDR1 DFQATT, CDR2 SNEGSKA (reference sequence). The CDR3 totals 16 residues. Trimming cost V 0 bases and J 4 bases, with 19 bases left between them. The CDR3 DNA reads as TGCAGTGCTAGAGATATGGTTTTTGGCAGTAGATACGAGCAGTACTTC. Amino acids: CSARDMVFGSRYEQYF.

This chain links TRBV6-2 or TRBV6-3 with TRBJ2-5; D is unclear. V dropped 7 bases and J dropped 7 bases, with 16 bases sitting between them. Germline CDR1 and CDR2: MNHEY and SVGEGT. There are 13 residues in the CDR3. The CDR3 DNA sequence: TGTGCCAGCACGAAGGGAATTTTAGGGACCCAGTACTTC. It specifies CASTKGILGTQYF.

This rearrangement joins TRBV20-1 to TRBJ1-1; 8 nucleotides match TRBD1. CDR1 is DFQATT, CDR2 SNEGSKA, per germline (reference sequence). V lost 2 bases to trimming and J lost 8 bases; unmatched junction nucleotides: 4. The CDR3 has 12 amino acids. The CDR3 loop reads CSARYWTGEAFF. The CDR3 DNA reads as TGCAGTGCTAGATATTGGACAGGGGAAGCTTTCTTT.

This sequence joins TRBV12-3 or TRBV12-4 and TRBJ1-2; 8 positions agree with TRBD1. CDR3 size: 14 residues. V dropped 1 base and J dropped 6; count of bases not matched to a gene: 4. In DNA form, the CDR3 reads TGTGCCAGCAGTTTAGGGGGGACAGGTGATGGCTACACCTTC. This encodes CASSLGGTGDGYTF.

This clonotype has a handful of counts. The chain uses TRBV12-3 or TRBV12-4 and TRBJ1-6; 7 bases agree with TRBD1. The CDR3 is 13 amino acids. V lost 8 bases, J lost 6 bases, and 4 bases stayed unmatched. DNA of the CDR3: TGTGCCAGCGCGGACAGGCTTAATTCACCCCTCCACTTT. It yields the protein CASADRLNSPLHF.

There are a few counts of this clonotype. The CDR3 DNA reads as TGCAGCGTTGAAGATCCCGGGACGCACGAGACCGGGGAGCTGTTTTTT. It yields the protein CSVEDPGTHETGELFF. V gene TRBV29-1 combines with J gene TRBJ2-2; D may be TRBD1 or TRBD2 (5 bases each). This CDR3 spans 16 amino acids. The V end was cut by 0 bases, the J end by 5 bases, with 16 bases between. The V gene's germline CDR1 is SQVTM and CDR2 ANQGSEA.

The V call is TRBV9, the J call TRBJ1-4; D is unclear. Trimming pared 4 bases from V and 7 bases from J, leaving 11 bases between. This CDR3 is built from 13 residues. Germline CDR1 reads SGDLS; CDR2 reads YYNGEE. This CDR3 is CASSSPTGEKLFF. The CDR3 bases are TGTGCCAGCAGCTCCCCGACTGGTGAAAAACTGTTTTTT.

The rearrangement uses TRBV5-1 and TRBJ2-1, with 10 bases lining up with TRBD2. CDR3 length: 14 amino acids. Germline CDR1 reads SGHRS; CDR2 reads YFSETQ. V lost 4 bases, J lost 7 bases, and 5 bases stayed unmatched. The CDR3 DNA is TGCGCCAGCAGCGAGGGACTAGCGTGGAATGAGCAGTTCTTC. Residues: CASSEGLAWNEQFF.

The J gene is TRBJ2-3, the V gene TRBV7-8, with 8 positions matching TRBD1. The germline gives CDR1 SGHVS, CDR2 FQNEAQ. The junction had 14 bases not matched to a gene; V was cut back by 5 bases and J by 4 bases. The CDR3 totals 17 residues. CDR3 residues: CASSPQTDRGGADTQYF. CDR3 sequence (DNA): TGTGCCAGCAGCCCCCAAACCGACAGGGGTGGTGCAGATACGCAGTATTTT.

The genes are TRBV5-8 and TRBJ1-2; D not resolved. Germline V gene data show CDR1 as SGHTS and CDR2 as YDEGEE. The CDR3 loop spans 14 amino acids. The V gene lost 0 bases and the J gene lost 4 bases, with 10 bases spanning the gap. This CDR3 is CASSLEEPLYGYTF. The CDR3 DNA reads TGTGCCAGCAGCTTGGAAGAGCCTCTCTATGGCTACACCTTC.

The rearrangement uses TRBV7-2 and TRBJ2-1; 9 bases map to TRBD2. The ends lost 2 bases at V and 7 bases at J; junction bases unmatched: 9. CDR1 and CDR2 (germline): SGHTA, FQGNSA. The CDR3 covers 16 residues. The CDR3, as DNA: TGTGCCAGCAGCTTATATTGGGGCGGGGGGGCAAATGAGCAGTTCTTC. It encodes CASSLYWGGGANEQFF.

This clonotype has a handful of counts. The chain combines TRBV5-1 with TRBJ2-2, with D uncertain. This CDR3 comprises 14 residues. V shed 4 bases and J shed 7 bases, with 14 bases lying between them. Germline values: CDR1 SGHRS, CDR2 YFSETQ. The CDR3 sequence: CASSMDPMGGELFF. CDR3 nucleotides: TGCGCCAGCAGCATGGACCCTATGGGCGGGGAGCTGTTTTTT.

This clonotype was picked up a small number of times. The chain recombines TRBV12-3 or TRBV12-4 with TRBJ2-3; 8 bases fit TRBD2. This CDR3 region has 12 residues. With 5 bases clipped from V and 14 bases from J, the junction kept 9 bases outside the gene matches. CDR3: CASSSLRLAPYF. CDR3 DNA: TGTGCCAGCAGTAGCCTGCGACTAGCGCCGTATTTT.

The genes are TRBV6-2 or TRBV6-3 and TRBJ2-2; D unresolved. V lost 10 bases and J lost 7, with 7 bases in between. The CDR3 contains 10 residues. Germline CDR1 reads MNHEY; CDR2 reads SVGEGT. In DNA, the CDR3 is TGTGCCACTCTTGGCGGGGAGCTGTTTTTT. It yields the protein CATLGGELFF.

The V gene is TRBV19, the J gene TRBJ2-3; D call uncertain. V was shortened by 5 bases and J by 5 bases, with 14 bases between the two germline ends. Looked up from germline, CDR1 is LNHDA and CDR2 is SQIVND (reference sequence). CDR3 length equals 14 residues. CDR3 sequence reads: CASSSRAPVDTQYF. DNA of the CDR3: TGTGCCAGTAGTTCCCGGGCTCCAGTAGATACGCAGTATTTT.

This clonotype was observed a few times. V and J are TRBV3-1 and TRBJ2-7, with TRBD1 matching over 12 bases. V lost 3 bases to trimming and J lost 6 bases; unmatched junction nucleotides: 9. The CDR3 runs to 16 residues. Germline CDR1 is LGHDT and CDR2 is YNNKEL (reference sequence). CDR3 DNA sequence: TGTGCCAGCAGCCATAACCCGGGACAGGGGGCGCGCGAGCAGTACTTC. The encoded protein is CASSHNPGQGAREQYF.

The chain is built from TRBV6-1 and TRBJ2-3; D possibly uses TRBD1 or TRBD2 (6 bases each). This CDR3 comprises 13 residues. V shed 8 bases and J shed 6 bases, with 15 bases lying between them. CDR1 is MNHNS and CDR2 is SASEGT in the germline V gene. The DNA for the CDR3 is TGTGCCAGCTCCAAGGGGGGAGTTGATACGCAGTATTTT. This encodes CASSKGGVDTQYF.

This clonotype was seen only once. The genes are TRBV20-1 and TRBJ1-5; D might be TRBD1 (6 bases). This CDR3 has 17 amino acids. V lost 2 bases to trimming and J lost 9 bases, with 26 bases between them. Germline V CDR1 and CDR2: DFQATT, SNEGSKA (reference sequence). The CDR3 reads CSARRSVLGAVGLPQHF. The CDR3 DNA reads TGCAGTGCTAGAAGGTCCGTGCTGGGGGCCGTAGGACTGCCCCAGCATTTT.

This clonotype was seen a few times. V usage is TRBV12-3 or TRBV12-4 and J usage is TRBJ1-6; maybe TRBD1 (6 bases). Trimming took 6 bases from V and 11 from J, leaving 14 bases between them. This CDR3 contains 13 residues. The CDR3 bases are TGTGCCAGCAGCGCAGGACAGTTGGCACCCCTCCACTTT. Amino acid sequence: CASSAGQLAPLHF.

The sample holds many counts of this clonotype. V gene TRBV5-1 combines with J gene TRBJ1-2; tentative D call: TRBD1 (5 bases). Germline CDR1 is SGHRS and CDR2 is YFSETQ. The V gene lost 4 bases and the J gene lost 2 bases, with 12 bases spanning the gap. There are 14 residues in the CDR3. CDR3 DNA: TGCGCCAGCAGCCTTGGGACGGCCAACTATGGCTACACCTTC. It translates to CASSLGTANYGYTF.